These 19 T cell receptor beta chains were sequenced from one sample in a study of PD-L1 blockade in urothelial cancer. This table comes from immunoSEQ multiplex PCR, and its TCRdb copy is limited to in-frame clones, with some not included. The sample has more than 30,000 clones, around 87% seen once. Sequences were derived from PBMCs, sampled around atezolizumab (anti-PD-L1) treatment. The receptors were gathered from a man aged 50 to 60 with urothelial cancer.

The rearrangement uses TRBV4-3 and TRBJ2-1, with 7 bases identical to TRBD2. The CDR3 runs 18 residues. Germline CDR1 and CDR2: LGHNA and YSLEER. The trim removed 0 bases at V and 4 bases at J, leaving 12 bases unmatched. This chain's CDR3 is CASSQDLPGGSLYNEQFF. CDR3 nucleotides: TGCGCCAGCAGCCAAGATCTTCCGGGCGGGAGTCTGTACAATGAGCAGTTCTTC.

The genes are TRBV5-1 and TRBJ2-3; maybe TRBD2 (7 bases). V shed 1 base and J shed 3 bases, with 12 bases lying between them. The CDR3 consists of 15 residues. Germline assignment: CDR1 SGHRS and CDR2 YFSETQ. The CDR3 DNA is TGCGCCAGCAGCTTGTCCAGGGGAGGGACAGATACGCAGTATTTT. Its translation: CASSLSRGGTDTQYF.

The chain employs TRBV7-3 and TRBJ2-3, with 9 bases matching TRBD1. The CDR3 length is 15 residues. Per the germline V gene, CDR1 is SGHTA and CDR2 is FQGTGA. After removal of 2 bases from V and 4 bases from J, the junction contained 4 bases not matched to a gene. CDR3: CASSLGTGQADTQYF. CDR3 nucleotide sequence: TGTGCCAGCAGCTTAGGGACAGGGCAGGCAGATACGCAGTATTTT. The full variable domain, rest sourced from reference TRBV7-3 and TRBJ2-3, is GAGVSQTPSNKVTEKGKYVELRCDPISGHTALYWYRQSLGQGPEFLIYFQGTGAADDSGLPNDRFFAVRPEGSVSTLKIQRTERGDSAVYLCASSLGTGQADTQYFGPGTRLTVL.

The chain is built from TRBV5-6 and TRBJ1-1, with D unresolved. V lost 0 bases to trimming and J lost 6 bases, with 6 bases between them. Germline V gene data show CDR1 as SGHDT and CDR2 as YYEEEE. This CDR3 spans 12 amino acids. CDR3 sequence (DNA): TGTGCCAGCAGCTTGGTAGCAGCTGAAGCTTTCTTT. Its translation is CASSLVAAEAFF.

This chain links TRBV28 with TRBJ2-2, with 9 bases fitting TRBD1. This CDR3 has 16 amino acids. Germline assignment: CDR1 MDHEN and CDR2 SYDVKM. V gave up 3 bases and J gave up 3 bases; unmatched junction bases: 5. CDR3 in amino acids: CASSFYRGRDTGELFF. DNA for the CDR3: TGTGCCAGCAGTTTTTACAGGGGGCGGGACACCGGGGAGCTGTTTTTT.

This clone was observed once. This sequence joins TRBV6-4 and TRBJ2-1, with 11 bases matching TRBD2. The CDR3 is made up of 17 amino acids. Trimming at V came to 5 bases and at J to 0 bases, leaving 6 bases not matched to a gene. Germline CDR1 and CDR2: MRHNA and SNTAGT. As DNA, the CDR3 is TGTGCCAGCAGTTATACTAGCGGGGGAAGCTCCTACAATGAGCAGTTCTTC. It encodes CASSYTSGGSSYNEQFF.

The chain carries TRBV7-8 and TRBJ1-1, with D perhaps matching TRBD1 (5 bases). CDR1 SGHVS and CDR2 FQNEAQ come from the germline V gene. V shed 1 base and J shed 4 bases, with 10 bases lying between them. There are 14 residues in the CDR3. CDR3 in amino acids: CASSLEGLFTEAFF. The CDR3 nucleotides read TGTGCCAGCAGCTTAGAGGGGCTATTCACTGAAGCTTTCTTT.

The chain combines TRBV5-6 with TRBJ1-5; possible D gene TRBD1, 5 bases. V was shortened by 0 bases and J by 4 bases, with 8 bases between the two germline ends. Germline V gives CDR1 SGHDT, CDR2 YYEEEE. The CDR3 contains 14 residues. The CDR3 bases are TGTGCCAGCAGCTTGGCGCGACAGAATCAGCCCCAGCATTTT. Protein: CASSLARQNQPQHF.

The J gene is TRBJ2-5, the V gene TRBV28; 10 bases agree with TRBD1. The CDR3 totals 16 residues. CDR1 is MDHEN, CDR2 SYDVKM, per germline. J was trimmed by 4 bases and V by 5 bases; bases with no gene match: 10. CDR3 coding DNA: TGTGCCAGCAGTGCCGCCGGGACAGGGGATCGAGAGACCCAGTACTTC. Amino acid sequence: CASSAAGTGDRETQYF.

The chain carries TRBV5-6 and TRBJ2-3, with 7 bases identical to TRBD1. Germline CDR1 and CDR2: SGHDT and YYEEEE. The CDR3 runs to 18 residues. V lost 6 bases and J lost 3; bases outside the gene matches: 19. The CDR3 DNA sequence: TGTGCCAGCACCCCCCGGTGGTTAGGGGGCGTATTAACAGATACGCAGTATTTT. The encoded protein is CASTPRWLGGVLTDTQYF.

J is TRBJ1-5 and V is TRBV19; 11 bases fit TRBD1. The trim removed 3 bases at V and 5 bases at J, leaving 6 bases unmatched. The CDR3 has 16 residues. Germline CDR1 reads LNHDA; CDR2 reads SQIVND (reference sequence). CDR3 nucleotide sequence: TGTGCCAGTAGTATCCTCGGGACAGGGGGAGATCAGCCCCAGCATTTT. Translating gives CASSILGTGGDQPQHF.

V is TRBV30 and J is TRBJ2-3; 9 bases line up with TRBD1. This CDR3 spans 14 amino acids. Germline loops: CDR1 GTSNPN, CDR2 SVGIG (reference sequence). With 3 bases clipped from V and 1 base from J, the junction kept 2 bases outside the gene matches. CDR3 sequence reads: CAWRGDRGTDTQYF. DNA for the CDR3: TGTGCCTGGAGAGGGGACAGGGGCACAGATACGCAGTATTTT. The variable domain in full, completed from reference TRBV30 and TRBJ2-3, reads SQTIHQWPATLVQPVGSPLSLECTVEGTSNPNLYWYRQAAGRGLQLLFYSVGIGQISSEVPQNLSASRPQDRQFILSSKKLLLSDSGFYLCAWRGDRGTDTQYFGPGTRLTVL.

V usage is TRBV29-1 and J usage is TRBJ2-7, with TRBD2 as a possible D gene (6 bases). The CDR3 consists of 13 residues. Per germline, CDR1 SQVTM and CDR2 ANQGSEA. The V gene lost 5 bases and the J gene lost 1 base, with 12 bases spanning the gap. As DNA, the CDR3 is TGCAGCGTTCACGGGGGTCAATCCTACGAGCAGTACTTC. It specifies CSVHGGQSYEQYF.

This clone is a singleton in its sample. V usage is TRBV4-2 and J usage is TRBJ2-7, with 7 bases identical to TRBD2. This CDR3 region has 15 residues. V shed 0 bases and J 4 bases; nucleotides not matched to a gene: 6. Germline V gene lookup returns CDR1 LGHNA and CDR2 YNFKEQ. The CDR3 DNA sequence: TGTGCCAGCAGCCAAGACGCGGGAGCTCAGTACGAGCAGTACTTC. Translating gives CASSQDAGAQYEQYF.

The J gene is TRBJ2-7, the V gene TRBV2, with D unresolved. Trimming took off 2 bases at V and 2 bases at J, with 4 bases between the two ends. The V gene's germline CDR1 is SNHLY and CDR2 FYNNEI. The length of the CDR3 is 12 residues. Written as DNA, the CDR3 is TGTGCCAGCAGTGAAACAGCCTACGAGCAGTACTTC. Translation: CASSETAYEQYF.

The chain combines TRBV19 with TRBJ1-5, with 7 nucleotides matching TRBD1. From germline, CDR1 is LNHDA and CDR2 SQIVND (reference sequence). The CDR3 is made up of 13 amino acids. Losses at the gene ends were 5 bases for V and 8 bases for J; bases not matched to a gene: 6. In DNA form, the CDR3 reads TGTGCCAGTAGTTTGGAACAGGGGAAGCCCCAGCATTTT. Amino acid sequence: CASSLEQGKPQHF.

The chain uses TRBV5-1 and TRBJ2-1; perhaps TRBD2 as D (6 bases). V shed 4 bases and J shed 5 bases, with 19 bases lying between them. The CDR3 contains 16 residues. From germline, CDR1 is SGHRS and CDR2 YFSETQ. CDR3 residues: CASSPGLKVGHNEQFF. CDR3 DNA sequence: TGCGCCAGCAGCCCAGGACTAAAAGTGGGTCACAATGAGCAGTTCTTC.

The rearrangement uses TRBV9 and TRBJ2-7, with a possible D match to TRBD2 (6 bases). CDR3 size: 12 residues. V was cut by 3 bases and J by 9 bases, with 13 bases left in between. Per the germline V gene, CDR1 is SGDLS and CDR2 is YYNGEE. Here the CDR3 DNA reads TGTGCCAGCAGCGGGGAGGATTTTAGGCAGTACTTC. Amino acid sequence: CASSGEDFRQYF.

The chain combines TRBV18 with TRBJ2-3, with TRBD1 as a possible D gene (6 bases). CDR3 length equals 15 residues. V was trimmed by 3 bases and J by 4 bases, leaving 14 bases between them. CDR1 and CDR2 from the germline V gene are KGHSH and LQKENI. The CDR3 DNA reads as TGTGCCAGCTCACCGGGGCAGGGGAAGGCAGATACGCAGTATTTT. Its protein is CASSPGQGKADTQYF. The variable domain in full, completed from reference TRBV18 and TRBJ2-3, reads NAGVMQNPRHLVRRRGQEARLRCSPMKGHSHVYWYRQLPEEGLKFMVYLQKENIIDESGMPKERFSAEFPKEGPSILRIQQVVRGDSAAYFCASSPGQGKADTQYFGPGTRLTVL.